The present entry profiles one TCR beta chain with its context. This clonotype was observed many times. Its binding antigen is unknown. Within one base of it there is no much larger clone, and no base qualities were kept. Ophthalmopathy patients had moderately to severely active disease, with a Clinical Activity Score of 3 or more, a NOSPECS grade of 4 or more, and a disease duration of less than 3 months. Exclusion was applied to patients with uncontrolled infections, other autoimmune diseases, pregnancy or lactation. Diagnoses relied on clinical symptoms, serum thyroxine and TRAb, thyroid ultrasound and orbital computed tomography. PBMCs were isolated from approximately 10 ml of fresh peripheral blood by Ficoll-Paque density gradient centrifugation. Total RNA was extracted using Trizol reagent, and RNA quality was assessed on an Agilent 2100 Bioanalyzer. This record belongs to a study of T cells in Graves' hyperthyroidism and ophthalmopathy (dated by TCRdb to between 2018 and 2021). Study-level background: Peripheral blood was sampled at the time of initial diagnosis, prior to any treatment. The 100 discovery patients were divided at random into training and test sets in a 7:3 ratio. To identify distinguishing TCR V-J signatures, a discovery cohort of 100 patients was used, comprising roughly 45 with Graves' ophthalmopathy and around 60 with stable Graves' hyperthyroidism. Prospective prediction of ophthalmopathy was tested in an independent validation cohort of fewer than 20 hyperthyroidism patients and 17 patients who later progressed to ophthalmopathy. TCR Vbeta CDR3 sequencing of 130 to 150 peripheral blood samples (around 45 ophthalmopathy, over 70 hyperthyroidism and roughly 17 progressor patients) is reported in the paper. The study also compared thyroid tissue and blood T-cell repertoires from five or six Graves' hyperthyroidism patients. After sampling, hyperthyroidism patients received methimazole starting at 30 mg daily, and ophthalmopathy patients received high-dose intravenous methylprednisolone. Overall study outcomes, separate from this receptor: In validation, progression to ophthalmopathy was predicted by the model with about 70% sensitivity and roughly 76% specificity, a median of about 6.8 months before onset. A model built on a 13 V-J signature distinguished ophthalmopathy from stable hyperthyroidism, reaching roughly 88% sensitivity and 81.08% specificity in cross-validation and 80%/75% in testing. Most expanded thyroid clonotypes (frequency above 0.001) were also detected in blood, suggesting blood repertoires may reflect thyroid immune responses. No statistical method was used to fix the sample size in advance, and group allocation was not hidden from the investigators.

The TCR beta CDR3 regions were amplified from the RNA transcripts. The TCR CDR3 was subjected to a first round of RT-PCR using the HTBI primer set and the Qiagen OneStep RT-PCR kit. Libraries were constructed in a second round of multiplex PCR, after which size selection and purification were performed. Paired-end sequencing of the libraries was performed with 100 bp reads on an Illumina HiSeq2000. On the study's bioinformatics: SOAPnuke was used to process the raw data, with reads discarded if the reads contained adapters or uncalled bases, had a mean Phred below 15, or lacked an exact constant-primer or identifier match. High-quality paired reads were merged using COPE v1.2.5, and each unique nucleotide sequence was defined as a clonotype. Clonotypes were aligned to IMGT TRBV, TRBD and TRBJ reference segments using MiTCR v1.1. The analysis included only V-J combinations with a frequency above 0.0001, which together covered roughly 99% of the repertoires. The TCS score was defined as the ratio of F50 (clonal expansion) to E x V (chaos), calculated using BLOSUM62-based TCRdist between CDR3 peptides within each V-J. Welch's t-statistics and random forest reduced 500 to 650 V-J features to around 14, which were used in a naive Bayes classifier (R e1071). Through fastp at Q25 and MiXCR, TCRdb rebuilt clones from the public reads, retaining in-frame beta chains. Entries are consolidated by CDR3 protein sequence, retaining the most common genes and DNA. Here the V and J calls rest on TCRdb's processing, not on the authors' analysis. Across this sample there are more than 300,000 distinct CDR3 sequences, with roughly 15% seen only once. The ten largest clones add up to about 20% of the sample.

V is pruned by 6 bases and J by 8 bases, leaving 4 bases of the junction without a gene match. The CDR3 has 13 amino acids, counting the end cysteine and phenylalanine. The read is trimmed to its CDR3 DNA, 39 bases read in frame from base 1. Via the germline V gene, CDR1 is MNHNS and CDR2 SASEGT. The material sequenced was blood. The sequence came from a woman in her thirties with Graves' ophthalmopathy. Recombination linked TRBV6-1 to TRBJ1-6, and TRBD1 aligns with 7 junction nucleotides. For the CDR3, the sequence is CASSQGGYSPLHF. The nucleotide sequence is TGTGCCAGCAGCCAGGGGGGGTATTCACCCCTCCACTTT.